This T cell receptor (beta chain) was identified in a study of blood T cell repertoires in COVID-19. Study context: Whether acute or convalescent, the COVID-19 samples came from the United States, Italy and Spain.

This clone showed up just a few times. Original processing notes: Cell counts per sample came from amplifying reference gene primers. Sequencing used immunoSEQ multiplex PCR; TCRdb keeps in-frame clones, though not all of them. V, J and clone size reflect that table, while D and trimming were determined from the DNA. The table shows approximately 320,000 clones, with roughly nine tenths occurring only once. Germline CDR1 and CDR2: ENHRY and SYGVKD. The V segment lost 2 bases and the J segment 5 bases; nucleotides outside the gene matches: 5. The CDR3 extends over 14 amino acids. The receptor was derived from a man aged 60-69 years who had recovered from COVID-19. J is TRBJ1-2 and V is TRBV10-3; 7 bases agree with TRBD1. What was sequenced was PBMCs or T cells enriched from blood (not recorded which). The CDR3 region has the DNA TGTGCCATCAGTGAGGAGGGGGCTGCTTATGGCTACACCTTC. As protein: CAISEEGAAYGYTF.